A single TCR beta chain is shown here with its context. The data stem from a study of T cell changes during pregnancy in multiple sclerosis. From germline, CDR1 is LNHDA and CDR2 SQIVND (reference sequence). The CDR3 runs to 15 residues. The V gene end was trimmed by 5 bases and the J gene end by 2 bases; junction bases not matched to a gene: 7. Only in-frame clones appear in the TCRdb table, and some are missing; sequencing was by immunoSEQ multiplex PCR. Among about 70,000 clones listed, about 94% were seen once. This sequence was found in a female donor with multiple sclerosis, enrolled in a pregnancy study. Source: peripheral blood, taken in the third trimester of pregnancy. The rearrangement uses TRBV19 and TRBJ1-1; 8 nucleotides align to TRBD1. The CDR3 DNA sequence: TGTGCCAGTAGTCCGGACAGGGTGGCCAACACTGAAGCTTTCTTT. This gives the protein CASSPDRVANTEAFF.